This T cell receptor beta chain was retrieved from a study of T cell repertoires in cytomegalovirus infection. Study information: Peptides in the study included HLA-C-restricted and HLA-B-restricted CMV epitopes. Based on public TCR beta signatures, there were indications of CMV infection and of a matching HLA type.

TCRdb used MiXCR to reprocess the reads, holding one entry per CDR3 protein. The sample holds 650,000 to 900,000 distinct CDR3 sequences, 30% to 35% seen once. CDR3 size: 17 residues. V shed 1 base and J shed 1 base, with 16 bases lying between them. Germline values: CDR1 SGHVS, CDR2 FQNEAQ. Study results and caveats: Predominance within the ex vivo response was attributable to HLA-C-restricted CMV-specific TCR beta clonotypes. Summed frequency of shared TCR beta families picked out CMV carriers who also had the relevant HLA.

In this sample, this clonotype turned up many times. Its antigen is unidentified. Sequencing used cultured CD8+ T cells from PBMCs, obtained from culture after CMV antigen stimulation. This chain joins TRBV7-8 and TRBJ1-1; D possibly corresponds to TRBD1 (5 bases). The clonotype was recovered from a human donor in good health (CMV status not recorded). Some clones in this sample may be carry-over from other donors' samples. The CDR3 DNA reads TGTGCCAGCAGCTTAGAGATCCAGGGTAGGCCGAACACTGAAGCTTTCTTT. Translated, it gives CASSLEIQGRPNTEAFF. The full variable domain, with the rest looked up from reference TRBV7-8 and TRBJ1-1, is GAGVSQSPRYKVAKRGQDVALRCDPISGHVSLFWYQQALGQGPEFLTYFQNEAQLDKSGLPSDRFFAERPEGSVSTLKIQRTQQEDSAVYLCASSLEIQGRPNTEAFFGQGTRLTVV.